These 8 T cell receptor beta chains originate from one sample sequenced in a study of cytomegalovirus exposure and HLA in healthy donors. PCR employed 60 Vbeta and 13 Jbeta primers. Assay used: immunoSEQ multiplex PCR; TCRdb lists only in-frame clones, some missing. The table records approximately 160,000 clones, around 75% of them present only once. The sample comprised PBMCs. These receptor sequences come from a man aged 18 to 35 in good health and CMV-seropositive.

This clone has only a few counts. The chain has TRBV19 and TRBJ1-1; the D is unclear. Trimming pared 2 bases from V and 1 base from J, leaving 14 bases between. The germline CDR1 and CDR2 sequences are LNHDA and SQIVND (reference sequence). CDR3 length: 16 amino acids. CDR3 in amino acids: CASSISFKQQNTEAFF. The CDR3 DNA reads TGTGCCAGTAGTATATCTTTCAAACAGCAGAACACTGAAGCTTTCTTT.

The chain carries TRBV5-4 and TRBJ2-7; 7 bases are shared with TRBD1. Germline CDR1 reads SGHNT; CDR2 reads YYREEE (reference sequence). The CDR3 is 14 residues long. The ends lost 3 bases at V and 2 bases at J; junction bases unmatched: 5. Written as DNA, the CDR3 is TGTGCCAGCAGCTCCGACAGGGCAGCCTACGAGCAGTACGTC. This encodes CASSSDRAAYEQYV.

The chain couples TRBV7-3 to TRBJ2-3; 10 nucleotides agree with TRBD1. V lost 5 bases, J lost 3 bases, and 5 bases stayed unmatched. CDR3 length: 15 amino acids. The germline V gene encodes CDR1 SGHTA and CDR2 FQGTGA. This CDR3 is CASSATGGLTDTQYF. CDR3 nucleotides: TGTGCCAGCAGCGCGACAGGGGGCTTGACAGATACGCAGTATTTT.

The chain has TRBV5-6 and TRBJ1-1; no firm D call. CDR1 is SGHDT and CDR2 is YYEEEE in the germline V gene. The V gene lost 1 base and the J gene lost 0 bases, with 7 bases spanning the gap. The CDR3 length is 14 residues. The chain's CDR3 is CASSLYSMNTEAFF. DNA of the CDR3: TGTGCCAGCAGCTTGTACAGCATGAACACTGAAGCTTTCTTT.

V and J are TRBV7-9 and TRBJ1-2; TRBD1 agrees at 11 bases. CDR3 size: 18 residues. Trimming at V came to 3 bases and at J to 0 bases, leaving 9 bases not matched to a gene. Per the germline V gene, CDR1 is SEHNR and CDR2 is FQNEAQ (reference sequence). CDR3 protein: CASSLAGGQGASNYGYTF. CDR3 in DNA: TGTGCCAGCAGCTTGGCTGGAGGACAGGGGGCTTCTAACTATGGCTACACCTTC.

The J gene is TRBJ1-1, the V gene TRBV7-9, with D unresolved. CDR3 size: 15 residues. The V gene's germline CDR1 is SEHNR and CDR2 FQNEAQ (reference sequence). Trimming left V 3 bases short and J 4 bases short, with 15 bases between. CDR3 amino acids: CASSFGSGWSTEAFF. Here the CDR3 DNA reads TGTGCCAGCAGCTTCGGGAGCGGGTGGAGCACTGAAGCTTTCTTT.

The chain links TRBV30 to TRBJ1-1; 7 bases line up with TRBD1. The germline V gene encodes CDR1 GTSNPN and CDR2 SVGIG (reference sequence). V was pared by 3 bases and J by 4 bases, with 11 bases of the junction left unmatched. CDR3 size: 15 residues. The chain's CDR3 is CAWSSFRGRITEAFF. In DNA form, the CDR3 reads TGTGCCTGGAGCAGCTTTAGGGGGCGAATCACTGAAGCTTTCTTT.

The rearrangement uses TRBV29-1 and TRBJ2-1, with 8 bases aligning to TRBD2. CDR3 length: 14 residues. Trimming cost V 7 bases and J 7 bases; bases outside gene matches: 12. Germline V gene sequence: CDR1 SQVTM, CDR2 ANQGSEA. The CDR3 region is CSAGTSVNWNEQFF. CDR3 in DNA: TGCAGCGCTGGGACTAGTGTTAATTGGAATGAGCAGTTCTTC.